A selection of T cell receptor beta chains follows, all from one sample in a study of blood T cell repertoires in COVID-19. Libraries were prepared by immunoSEQ multiplex PCR; TCRdb keeps only in-frame clonotypes and omits some of them. The table includes some 89,000 clones, around 80% detected once. Sequencing was done on a sample of peripheral blood. These receptor sequences come from a man aged 65-85 years with acute or convalescent COVID-19. CDR3s include the opening cysteine and the closing phenylalanine or tryptophan. D genes are given only for firm matches. Size is stated for part of the rows, as once, few or many counts, or as a class when the clone is expanded.

-	TRBJ1-3	-	TRBV3-1/TRBV3-2	14	TGTGCCAGCAGCCAGGAGCCTTTCGGAAACACCATATATTTT	CASSQEPFGNTIYF
-	TRBJ1-2	-	TRBV2	10	TGTGCCAGCAGTGATAATGGCTACACCTTC	CASSDNGYTF
TRBD1	TRBJ1-2	-	TRBV19	18	TGTGCCAGTAGTACCCAATCTAGGCCAACAGGGGCCATCTATGGCTACACCTTC	CASSTQSRPTGAIYGYTF
-	TRBJ2-2	-	TRBV15	14	TGTGCCACCGGGCACCCGATTGGCACCGGGGAGCTGTTTTTT	CATGHPIGTGELFF
TRBD1	TRBJ1-5	few	TRBV19	16	TGTGCCAGTAGTATCAACTTAGCGGGACAGTATCAGCCCCAGCATTTT	CASSINLAGQYQPQHF
TRBD1	TRBJ1-2	-	TRBV6-5	13	TGTGCCAGCAGCCCGACAGGGTCTAATGGCTACACCTTC	CASSPTGSNGYTF
-	TRBJ1-1	few	TRBV24-1	16	TGTGCCACCAGTGATTCCGTTGGGGGGGTGAACACTGAAGCTTTCTTT	CATSDSVGGVNTEAFF
TRBD1	TRBJ2-1	once	TRBV5-4	15	TGTGCCAGCAGCCCAGGGACAGGGGGCTTCGGTGAGCAGTTCTTC	CASSPGTGGFGEQFF
-	TRBJ2-5	-	TRBV3-1/TRBV3-2	17	TGTGCCAGCAGCCCTAGATTGACTACCACCTACCAAGAGACCCAGTACTTC	CASSPRLTTTYQETQYF
-	TRBJ1-2	-	TRBV6-6	12	TGTGCCAGCAGCCTGACAGTTTATGGCTACACCTTC	CASSLTVYGYTF
TRBD1	TRBJ2-6	-	TRBV24-1	20	TGTGCCACCAGTGAGGGACAGGGGAGGGCCTTTGAGACTGGGGCCAACGTCCTGACTTTC	CATSEGQGRAFETGANVLTF